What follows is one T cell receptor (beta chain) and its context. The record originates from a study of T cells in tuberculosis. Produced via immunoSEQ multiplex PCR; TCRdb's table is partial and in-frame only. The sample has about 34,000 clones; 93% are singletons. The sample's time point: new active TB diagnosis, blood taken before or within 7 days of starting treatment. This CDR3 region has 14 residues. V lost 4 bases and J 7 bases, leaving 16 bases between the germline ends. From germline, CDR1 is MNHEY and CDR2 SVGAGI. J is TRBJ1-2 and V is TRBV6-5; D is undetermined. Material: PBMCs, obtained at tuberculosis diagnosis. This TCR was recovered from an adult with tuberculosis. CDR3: CASSSIPGNGGYTF. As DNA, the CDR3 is TGTGCCAGCAGTTCCATCCCGGGGAACGGTGGCTACACCTTC.